This section outlines one T cell receptor beta chain sequence together with its context. Its specificity is unknown. Samples: about 28 days before transplant, then days 30, 100 and 180 after. TCRdb's table, derived via immunoSEQ multiplex PCR, lists solely in-frame clones and lacks some. The table has 9,000 to 13,000 clones, roughly nine tenths seen once. The entry originates in a study of T cell clonotyping in hematopoietic cell transplantation. Study results and limitations: Recipient TCR diversity dropped after transplant; expanded clonotypes rose from day 30 to 180. CD4 and CD8 repertoire contributions could not be separated without sorting.

Material: PBMCs, obtained 180 days after allogeneic stem cell transplant. The sequence came from a male patient over 55 who had an allogeneic stem cell transplant from an unrelated donor, so the T cells may come from the graft donor. Some clones in this sample may be carry-over from other donors' samples.

The CDR3 DNA is TGTGCCAGTAGTCCCGCCCGGGAGACAATCTCTGAAGCTTTCTTT. It specifies CASSPARETISEAFF. The rearrangement uses TRBV19 and TRBJ1-1; D uncertain. The CDR3 covers 15 residues. The V and J ends lost 5 bases and 6 bases respectively, with 19 bases between them. Looked up from germline, CDR1 is LNHDA and CDR2 is SQIVND (reference sequence).